The present T cell receptor (beta chain) was sequenced within a study of OX40 agonist ivuxolimab in advanced cancers. Germline V gene lookup returns CDR1 SGHRS and CDR2 YFSETQ. The CDR3 sequence is 13 residues long. V was cut by 4 bases and J by 3 bases, with 10 bases left in between. Libraries were prepared by immunoSEQ multiplex PCR; TCRdb keeps only in-frame clonotypes and omits some of them. Among around 40,000 clones listed, approximately 80% were seen once. Sequences were derived from CD4+ or CD8+ T cells sorted from blood, sampled in a trial of the OX40 agonist ivuxolimab. This TCR came from an adult with an advanced solid tumor such as melanoma, head and neck, liver or kidney cancer. The chain joins TRBV5-1 to TRBJ1-1, with D unclear. CDR3 in amino acids: CASSPDGDTEAFF. The CDR3 DNA reads as TGCGCCAGCAGCCCGGACGGAGACACTGAAGCTTTCTTT.